Sequencing of this TCR beta chain was carried out in a study of T cell responses to AZD1222 COVID-19 vaccine (dated by TCRdb to 2020 to 2023). A note on the overall study: TCR sequencing was performed for roughly 250 trial participants, of whom about 200 were given two doses of AZD1222 and around 25 were given two doses of MenACWY control vaccine. Trial participants were enrolled by age into 18-55, 56-69 and 70-plus year subgroups, with approximately 150, 28 and 58 TCR-sequenced participants respectively. The investigation overall reported the following: Because no day 14 peak-response samples were available, repertoires were characterized only after the peak T cell response. In the small 56-69-year group, the increase in depth fell short of significance, most likely because of low power. Conclusions about previously exposed vaccinees were limited because only six AZD1222 recipients were SARS-CoV-2 seropositive at baseline. Epitopes outside the regions mutated in the B.1.351 and B.1.1.7 variants were reportedly recognized by nearly half of the unique spike-specific TCRs. Participants were mostly white British, with more females than males. The authors suggested clonal diversity may have been underestimated. CD4 TCRs associated with the vaccine covered the entire spike protein, and the dominant responses were in regions 160-218 and 743-854. A significant rise in spike-specific TCR breadth and depth was observed after two AZD1222 doses relative to day 0 and relative to MenACWY recipients.

V drops 4 bases and J drops 4 bases, leaving 17 bases in between. Per the germline V gene (reference sequence), SGHKS is the CDR1 and YYEKEE is the CDR2. The CDR3 runs 15 amino acids, cysteine and phenylalanine included. This entry keeps only the CDR3 DNA: 45 bases, framed from base 1. What this sample's time point label stands for: about 28 days (+/-7) after the second vaccine dose. AZD1222 recipients whose second dose came at about 4 weeks and those whose second dose came at about 12 weeks were combined into one group, since spike-specific TCR depth and breadth did not differ between the two schedules. The vaccinee samples were drawn from two UK trials, COV001 and COV002, one of which was a single-blind randomized controlled phase 2/3 trial testing AZD1222 (ChAdOx1 nCoV-19) in healthy adults. Trial participant PBMC samples were collected at day 0 and day 28 after the second dose for TCRbeta chain sequencing.

The CDR3 regions of human TCRbeta chains were subjected to immunosequencing. For the original study's pipeline: TCRs in the repertoires were compared against a reference library of SARS-CoV-2-specific TCRs that had been generated with the MIRA antigen-specificity platform. Breadth was defined as the fraction of unique TCRs that were SARS-CoV-2-associated, and depth was defined as the fraction of total T cells that were SARS-CoV-2-associated. Using the MIRA data, each spike-specific TCR was assigned both to the spike region to which the TCR was reactive and to a CD4 or CD8 class. Log10-transformed breadth and depth values were compared by one-way ANOVA with Sidak's multiple comparisons tests. The table was pulled from immuneACCESS by TCRdb, which kept in-frame rearrangements only. Such tables lose some clones; where checked, under half of the loss comes from unresolved V genes, and the rest has no known cause. The V and J calls and clone size were taken over from that table, and D and trimming were inferred from the DNA. The sample records about 130,000 clones, around 90% of which are singletons. Together, the top ten hold about 1.1% of the sample.

This clone was recorded once. This receptor's antigen is unknown. Base quality data are lacking; no much larger clone is found one base away. The specimen comprised peripheral blood, sampled 28 days after the second AZD1222 dose. The source of this sequence is an adult who received the AZD1222 COVID-19 vaccine. The rearranged segments are TRBV5-5 and TRBJ1-2, with the D gene too uncertain to name. The CDR3 region: CASSVQIDPSYGYTF. DNA sequence: TGTGCCAGCAGCGTTCAGATCGACCCAAGCTATGGCTACACCTTC.